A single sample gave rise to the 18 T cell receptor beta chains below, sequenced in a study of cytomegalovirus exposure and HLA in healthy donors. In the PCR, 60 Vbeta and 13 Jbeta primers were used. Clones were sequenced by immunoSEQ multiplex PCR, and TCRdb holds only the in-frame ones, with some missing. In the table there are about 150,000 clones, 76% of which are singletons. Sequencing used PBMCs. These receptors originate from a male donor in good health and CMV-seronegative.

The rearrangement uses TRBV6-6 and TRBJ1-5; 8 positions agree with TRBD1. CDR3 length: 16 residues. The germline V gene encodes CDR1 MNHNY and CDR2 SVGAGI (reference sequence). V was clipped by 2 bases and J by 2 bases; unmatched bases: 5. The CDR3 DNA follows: TGTGCCAGCAGTTACCCACAGGGGGGAGGCAATCAGCCCCAGCATTTT. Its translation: CASSYPQGGGNQPQHF.

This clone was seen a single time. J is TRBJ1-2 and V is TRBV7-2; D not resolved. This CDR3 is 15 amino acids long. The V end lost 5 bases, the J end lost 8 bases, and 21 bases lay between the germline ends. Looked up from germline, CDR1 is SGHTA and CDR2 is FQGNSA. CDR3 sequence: CASSPGTWVLEGYTF. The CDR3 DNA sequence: TGTGCCAGCAGCCCGGGTACCTGGGTATTAGAAGGCTACACCTTC.

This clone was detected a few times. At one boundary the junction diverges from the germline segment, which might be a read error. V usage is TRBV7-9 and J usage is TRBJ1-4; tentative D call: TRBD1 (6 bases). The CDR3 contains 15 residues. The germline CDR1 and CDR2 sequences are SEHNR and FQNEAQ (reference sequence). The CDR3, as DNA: TGTTCCAGCAGCTTATCGGACAGATACAATGAAAAACTGTTTTTT. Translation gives CSSSLSDRYNEKLFF.

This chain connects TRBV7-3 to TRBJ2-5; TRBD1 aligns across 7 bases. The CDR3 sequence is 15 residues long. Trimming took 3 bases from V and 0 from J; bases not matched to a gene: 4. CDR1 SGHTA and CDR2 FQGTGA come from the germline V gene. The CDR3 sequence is CASSFSGQYQETQYF. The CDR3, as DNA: TGTGCCAGCAGCTTCTCGGGACAGTACCAAGAGACCCAGTACTTC.

The CDR3 reads CASSFLRQDIYEQYF. The CDR3 DNA reads TGTGCCAGCAGCTTCCTCCGGCAGGATATCTACGAGCAGTACTTC. The chain recombines TRBV11-2 with TRBJ2-7; no reliable D call. CDR3 length: 15 residues. CDR1 is SGHAT, CDR2 FQNNGV, per germline. Trimming stripped 3 bases from V and 3 bases from J, with 15 bases between.

CDR3 region: CASSAGTGAVMGELFF. As DNA, the CDR3 is TGTGCCAGCAGCGCCGGGACAGGGGCAGTTATGGGGGAGCTGTTTTTT. The rearrangement uses TRBV9 and TRBJ2-2; 10 bases map to TRBD1. This CDR3 spans 16 amino acids. The germline V gene has CDR1 SGDLS and CDR2 YYNGEE. V gave up 3 bases and J gave up 8 bases; unmatched junction bases: 10.

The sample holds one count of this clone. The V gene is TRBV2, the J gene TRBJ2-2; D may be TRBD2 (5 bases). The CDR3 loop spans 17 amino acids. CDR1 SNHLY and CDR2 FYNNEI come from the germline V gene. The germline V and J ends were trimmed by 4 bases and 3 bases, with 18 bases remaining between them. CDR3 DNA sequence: TGTGCCAGCAGTGTGGATGGTGAGGGCATTCACACCGGGGAGCTGTTTTTT. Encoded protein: CASSVDGEGIHTGELFF.

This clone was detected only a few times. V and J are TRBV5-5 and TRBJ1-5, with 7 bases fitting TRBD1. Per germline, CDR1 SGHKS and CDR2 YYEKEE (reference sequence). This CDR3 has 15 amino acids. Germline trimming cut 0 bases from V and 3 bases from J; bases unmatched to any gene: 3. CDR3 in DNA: TGTGCCAGCAGCTTGGGACAGGGAAACAATCAGCCCCAGCATTTT. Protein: CASSLGQGNNQPQHF.

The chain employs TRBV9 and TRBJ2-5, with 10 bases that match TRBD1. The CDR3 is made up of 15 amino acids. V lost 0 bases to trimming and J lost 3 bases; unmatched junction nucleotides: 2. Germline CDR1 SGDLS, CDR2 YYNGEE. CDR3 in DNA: TGTGCCAGCAGCGTAGCAGGGACAGGGGAAGAGACCCAGTACTTC. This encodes CASSVAGTGEETQYF.

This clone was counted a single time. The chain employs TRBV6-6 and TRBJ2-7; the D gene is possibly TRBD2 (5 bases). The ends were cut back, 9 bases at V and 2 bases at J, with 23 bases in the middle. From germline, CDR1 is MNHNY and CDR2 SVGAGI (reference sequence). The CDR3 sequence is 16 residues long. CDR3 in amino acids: CASQVSTTFAPYEQYF. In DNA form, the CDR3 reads TGTGCCAGTCAGGTATCGACTACTTTCGCCCCCTACGAGCAGTACTTC.

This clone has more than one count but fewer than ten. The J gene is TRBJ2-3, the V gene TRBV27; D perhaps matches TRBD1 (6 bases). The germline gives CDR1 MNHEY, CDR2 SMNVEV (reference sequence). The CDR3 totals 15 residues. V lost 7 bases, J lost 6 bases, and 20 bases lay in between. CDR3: CASTDRSSKVDTQYF. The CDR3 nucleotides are TGTGCCAGCACCGACAGGTCGTCAAAAGTCGATACGCAGTATTTT.

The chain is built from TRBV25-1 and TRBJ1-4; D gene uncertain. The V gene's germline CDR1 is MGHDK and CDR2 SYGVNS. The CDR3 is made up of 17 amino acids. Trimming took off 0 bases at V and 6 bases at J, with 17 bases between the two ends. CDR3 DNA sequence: TGTGCCAGCAGTGAATATGCTTGTCGGGGAAGAGATGAAAAACTGTTTTTT. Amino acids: CASSEYACRGRDEKLFF.

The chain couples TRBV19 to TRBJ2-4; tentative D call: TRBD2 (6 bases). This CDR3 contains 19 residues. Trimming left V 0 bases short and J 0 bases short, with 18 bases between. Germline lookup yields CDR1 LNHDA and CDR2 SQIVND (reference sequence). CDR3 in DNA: TGTGCCAGTAGTATAGACCCACGGGCCGGAGGGCTAGCCAAAAACATTCAGTACTTC. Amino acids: CASSIDPRAGGLAKNIQYF.

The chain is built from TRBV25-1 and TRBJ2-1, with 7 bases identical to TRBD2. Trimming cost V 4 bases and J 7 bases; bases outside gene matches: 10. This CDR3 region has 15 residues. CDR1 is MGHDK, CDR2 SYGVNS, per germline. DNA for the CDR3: TGTGCCAGCAGTGGTAGCGGGTGGGTTAGTAATGAGCAGTTCTTC. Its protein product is CASSGSGWVSNEQFF.

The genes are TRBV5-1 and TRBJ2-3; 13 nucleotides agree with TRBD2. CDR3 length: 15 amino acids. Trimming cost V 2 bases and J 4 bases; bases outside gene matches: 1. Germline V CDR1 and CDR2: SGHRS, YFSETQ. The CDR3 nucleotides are TGCGCCAGCAGCTTACTAGCGGGGGGGCCAGATACGCAGTATTTT. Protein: CASSLLAGGPDTQYF.

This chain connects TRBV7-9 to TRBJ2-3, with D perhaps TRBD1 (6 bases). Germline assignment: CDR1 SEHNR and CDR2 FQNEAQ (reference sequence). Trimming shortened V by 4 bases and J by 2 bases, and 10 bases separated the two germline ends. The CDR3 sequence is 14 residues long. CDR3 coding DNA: TGTGCCAGCAGCTCGAGACAGGTCACAGATACGCAGTATTTT. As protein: CASSSRQVTDTQYF.

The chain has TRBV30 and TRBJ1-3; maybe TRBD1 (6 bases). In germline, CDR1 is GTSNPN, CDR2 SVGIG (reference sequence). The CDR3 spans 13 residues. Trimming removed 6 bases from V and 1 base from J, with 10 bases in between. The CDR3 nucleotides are TGTGCCTGCGGTACAGGGTCTGGAAACACCATATATTTT. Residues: CACGTGSGNTIYF.

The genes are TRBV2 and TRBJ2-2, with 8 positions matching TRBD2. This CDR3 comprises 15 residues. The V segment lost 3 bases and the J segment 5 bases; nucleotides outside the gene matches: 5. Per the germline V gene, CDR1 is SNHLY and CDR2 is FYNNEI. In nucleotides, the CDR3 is TGTGCCAGCAGTGATAGACTAGCGAGGACCGGGGAGCTGTTTTTT. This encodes CASSDRLARTGELFF.